Each of the 3 T cell receptor beta chains below was sequenced from the same sample in a study of T cell responses to AZD1222 COVID-19 vaccine (dated by TCRdb to about 2021). The time point label corresponds to: about 28 days (+/-7) after the second vaccine dose. The sample's treatment or condition, from its label and the paper: meningococcal conjugate vaccine given as trial control. The method was the immunoSEQ multiplex PCR assay. TCRdb mirrors the immuneACCESS table, restricted to in-frame sequences. Some clones are absent from its copies; in checked studies, under half trace to an unresolved V gene, and the reason for the others is unknown. A total of about 210,000 clones appear in this sample, roughly 94% of them only once. The ten largest account for around 1.7% of the sample. The starting material was peripheral blood, obtained 28 days after the second dose of the MenACWY control vaccine. These TCRs come from an adult who received the MenACWY meningococcal vaccine as a control.

The J gene is TRBJ2-3, the V gene TRBV29-1, with D perhaps TRBD2 (5 bases). This CDR3 has 14 residues. Trimming took off 6 bases at V and 3 bases at J, with 16 bases between the two ends. From germline, CDR1 is SQVTM and CDR2 ANQGSEA. CDR3 amino acids: CSVSSGDVTDTQYF. The DNA of the CDR3 is TGCAGCGTCAGTTCCGGGGATGTTACAGATACGCAGTATTTT.

This clone was seen a single time. V is TRBV28 and J is TRBJ1-6; the D gene is possibly TRBD1 (5 bases). The CDR3 has 16 residues. Trimming removed 3 bases at V and 7 bases at J, with 16 bases between. The germline gives CDR1 MDHEN, CDR2 SYDVKM. The CDR3 region has the DNA TGTGCCAGCAGTTTGAGCTCCGGGAGGGGAAATTCACCCCTCCACTTT. This sequence encodes CASSLSSGRGNSPLHF.

This rearrangement joins TRBV2 to TRBJ2-2; D call uncertain. V was pared by 6 bases and J by 0 bases, with 11 bases between. Germline V gene data show CDR1 as SNHLY and CDR2 as FYNNEI. The CDR3 covers 15 residues. The CDR3 here is CASSLGTSNTGELFF. CDR3 coding DNA: TGTGCCAGCAGCCTAGGAACTTCGAACACCGGGGAGCTGTTTTTT.